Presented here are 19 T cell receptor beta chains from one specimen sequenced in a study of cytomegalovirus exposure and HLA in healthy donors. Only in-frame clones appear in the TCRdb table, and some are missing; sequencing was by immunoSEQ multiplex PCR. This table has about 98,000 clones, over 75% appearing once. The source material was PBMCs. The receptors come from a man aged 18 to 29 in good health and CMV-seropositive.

CDR3 coding DNA: TGTGCCAGCAGTTACTCGGCCCACGCCGAAGATGAGCAGTTCTTC. Translation: CASSYSAHAEDEQFF. J is TRBJ2-1 and V is TRBV6-5; no firm D call. This CDR3 spans 15 amino acids. V gave up 0 bases and J gave up 8 bases, with 14 bases separating them. Germline assignment: CDR1 MNHEY and CDR2 SVGAGI.

For the CDR3, the DNA is TGTGCCAGCAGTTTATCTCTTGCGTACTCCTACGAGCAGTACTTC. It encodes CASSLSLAYSYEQYF. The rearrangement uses TRBV28 and TRBJ2-7; D not resolved. Germline V CDR1 and CDR2: MDHEN, SYDVKM. The V gene lost 1 base and the J gene lost 0 bases, with 10 bases spanning the gap. CDR3 length: 15 residues. Based on the CDR3 plus reference TRBV28 and TRBJ2-7, the full variable domain is DVKVTQSSRYLVKRTGEKVFLECVQDMDHENMFWYRQDPGLGLRLIYFSYDVKMKEKGDIPEGYSVSREKKERFSLILESASTNQTSMYLCASSLSLAYSYEQYFGPGTRLTVT.

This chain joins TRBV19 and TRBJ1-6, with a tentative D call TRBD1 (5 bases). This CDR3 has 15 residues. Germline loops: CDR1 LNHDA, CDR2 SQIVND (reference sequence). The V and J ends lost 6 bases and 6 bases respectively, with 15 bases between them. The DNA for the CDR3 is TGTGCCAGTAGCCCTGGGACTAGGGGTAATTCACCCCTCCACTTT. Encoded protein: CASSPGTRGNSPLHF.

This CDR3 is CASSDQVTKNLNTEAFF. DNA of the CDR3: TGTGCCAGCAGTGATCAGGTTACCAAAAACTTGAACACTGAAGCTTTCTTT. The chain carries TRBV27 and TRBJ1-1; D not resolved. Trimming removed 5 bases from V and 0 bases from J, with 19 bases in between. The germline V gene encodes CDR1 MNHEY and CDR2 SMNVEV (reference sequence). The CDR3 runs to 17 residues.

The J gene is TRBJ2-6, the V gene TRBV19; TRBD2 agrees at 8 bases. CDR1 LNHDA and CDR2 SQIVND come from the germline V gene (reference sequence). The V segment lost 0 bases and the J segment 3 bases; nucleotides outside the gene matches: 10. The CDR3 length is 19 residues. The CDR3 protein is CASSIDPAGDFFGANVLTF. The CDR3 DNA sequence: TGTGCCAGTAGTATAGATCCAGCGGGAGATTTTTTTGGGGCCAACGTCCTGACTTTC.

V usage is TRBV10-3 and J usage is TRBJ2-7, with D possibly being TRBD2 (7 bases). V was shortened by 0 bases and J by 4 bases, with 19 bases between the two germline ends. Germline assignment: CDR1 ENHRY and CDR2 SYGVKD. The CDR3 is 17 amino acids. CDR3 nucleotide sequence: TGTGCCATCAGTGAGTCGCGAGGGATTGGGGGGGCTTACGAGCAGTACTTC. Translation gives CAISESRGIGGAYEQYF.

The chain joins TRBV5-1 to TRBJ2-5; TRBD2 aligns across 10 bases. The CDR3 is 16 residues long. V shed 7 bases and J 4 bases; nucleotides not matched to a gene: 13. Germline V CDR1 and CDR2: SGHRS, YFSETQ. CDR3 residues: CASGEGLAGVGETQYF. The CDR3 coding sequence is TGCGCCAGCGGCGAGGGGCTAGCGGGAGTCGGAGAGACCCAGTACTTC. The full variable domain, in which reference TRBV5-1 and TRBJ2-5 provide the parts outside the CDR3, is KAGVTQTPRYLIKTRGQQVTLSCSPISGHRSVSWYQQTPGQGLQFLFEYFSETQRNKGNFPGRFSGRQFSNSRSEMNVSTLELGDSALYLCASGEGLAGVGETQYFGPGTRLLVL.

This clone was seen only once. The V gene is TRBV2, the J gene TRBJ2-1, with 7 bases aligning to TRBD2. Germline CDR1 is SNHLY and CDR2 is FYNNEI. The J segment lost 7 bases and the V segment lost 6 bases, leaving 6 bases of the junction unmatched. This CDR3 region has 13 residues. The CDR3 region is CASSREGGNEQFF. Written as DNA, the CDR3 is TGTGCCAGCAGCCGAGAGGGAGGGAATGAGCAGTTCTTC.

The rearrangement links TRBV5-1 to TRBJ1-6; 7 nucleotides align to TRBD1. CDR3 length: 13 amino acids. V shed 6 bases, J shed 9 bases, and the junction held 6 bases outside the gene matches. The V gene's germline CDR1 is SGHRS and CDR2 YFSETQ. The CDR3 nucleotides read TGCGCCAGCACTGAAACAGGGGCTTCACCCCTCCACTTT. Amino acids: CASTETGASPLHF.

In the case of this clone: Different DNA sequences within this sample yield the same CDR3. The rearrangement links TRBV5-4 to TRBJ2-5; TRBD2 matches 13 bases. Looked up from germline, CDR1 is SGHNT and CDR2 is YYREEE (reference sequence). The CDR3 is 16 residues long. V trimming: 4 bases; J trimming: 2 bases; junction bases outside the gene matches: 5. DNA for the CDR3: TGTGCCAGCAGCCCGGGACTAGCGGGACCACAAGAGACCCAGTACTTC. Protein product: CASSPGLAGPQETQYF.

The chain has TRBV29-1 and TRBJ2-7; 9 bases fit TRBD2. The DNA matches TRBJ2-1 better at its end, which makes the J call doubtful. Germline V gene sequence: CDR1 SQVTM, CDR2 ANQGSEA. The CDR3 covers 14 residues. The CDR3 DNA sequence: TGCAGCGCTACCGGCTTAGCGGGAGTGGTTGAGCAGTTCTTC. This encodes CSATGLAGVVEQFF.

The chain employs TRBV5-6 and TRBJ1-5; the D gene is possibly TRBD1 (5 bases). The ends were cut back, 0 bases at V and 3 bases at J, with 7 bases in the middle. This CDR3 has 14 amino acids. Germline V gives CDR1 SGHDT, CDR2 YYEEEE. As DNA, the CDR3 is TGTGCCAGCAGCTTGGGACAGAACAATCAGCCCCAGCATTTT. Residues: CASSLGQNNQPQHF.

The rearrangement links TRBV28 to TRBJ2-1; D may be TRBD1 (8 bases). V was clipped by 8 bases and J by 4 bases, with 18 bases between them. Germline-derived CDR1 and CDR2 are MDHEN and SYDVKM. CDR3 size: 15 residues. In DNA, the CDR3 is TGTGCCAGCTTACAGGGGGGGATTAATTACAATGAGCAGTTCTTC. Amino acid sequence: CASLQGGINYNEQFF.

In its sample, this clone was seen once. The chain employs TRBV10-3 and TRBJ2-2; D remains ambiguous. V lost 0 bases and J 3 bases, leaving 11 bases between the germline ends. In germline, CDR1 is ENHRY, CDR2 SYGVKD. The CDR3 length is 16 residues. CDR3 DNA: TGTGCCATCAGTGAGTCGGTGGTCATAGACACCGGGGAGCTGTTTTTT. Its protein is CAISESVVIDTGELFF.

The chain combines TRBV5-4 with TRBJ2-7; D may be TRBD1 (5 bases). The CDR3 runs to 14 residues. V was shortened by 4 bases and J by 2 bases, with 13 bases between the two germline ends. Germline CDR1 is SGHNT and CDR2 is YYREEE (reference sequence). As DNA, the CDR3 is TGTGCCAGCAGCAAACAGGTTACCACCTACGAGCAGTACTTC. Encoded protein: CASSKQVTTYEQYF.

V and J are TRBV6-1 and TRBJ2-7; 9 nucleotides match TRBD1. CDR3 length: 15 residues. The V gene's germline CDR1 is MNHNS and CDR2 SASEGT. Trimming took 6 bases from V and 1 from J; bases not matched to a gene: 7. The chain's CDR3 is CASRKGQGGSYEQYF. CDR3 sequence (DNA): TGTGCCAGCAGAAAGGGACAGGGTGGTTCCTACGAGCAGTACTTC.

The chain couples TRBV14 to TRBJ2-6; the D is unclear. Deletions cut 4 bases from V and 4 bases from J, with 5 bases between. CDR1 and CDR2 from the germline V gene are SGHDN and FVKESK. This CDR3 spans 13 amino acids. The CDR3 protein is CASSRSGANVLTF. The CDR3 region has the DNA TGTGCCAGCAGCCGGAGCGGGGCCAACGTCCTGACTTTC.

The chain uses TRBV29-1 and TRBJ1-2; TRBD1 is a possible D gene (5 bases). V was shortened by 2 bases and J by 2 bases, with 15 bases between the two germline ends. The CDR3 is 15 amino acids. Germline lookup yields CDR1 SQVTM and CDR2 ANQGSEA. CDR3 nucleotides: TGCAGCGTTGAATACCCCGGGGGGTGGAACTATGGCTACACCTTC. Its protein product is CSVEYPGGWNYGYTF.

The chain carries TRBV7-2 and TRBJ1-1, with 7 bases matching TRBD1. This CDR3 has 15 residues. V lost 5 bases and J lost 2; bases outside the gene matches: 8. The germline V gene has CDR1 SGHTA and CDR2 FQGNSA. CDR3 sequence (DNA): TGTGCCAGCAGCCGCTCTGACAGGGAAAACACTGAAGCTTTCTTT. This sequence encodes CASSRSDRENTEAFF. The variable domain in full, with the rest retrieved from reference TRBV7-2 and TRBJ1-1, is GAGVSQSPSNKVTEKGKDVELRCDPISGHTALYWYRQSLGQGLEFLIYFQGNSAPDKSGLPSDRFSAERTGGSVSTLTIQRTQQEDSAVYLCASSRSDRENTEAFFGQGTRLTVV.